These 32 T cell receptor beta chains came from one sample sequenced in a study of T cell clonotyping in hematopoietic cell transplantation. TCRdb's table, derived via immunoSEQ multiplex PCR, lists solely in-frame clones and lacks some. The table lists some 16,000 clones, 93% of them singletons. Specified time point: recipient sample about 28 days before transplant, after cytoreduction. The sample was peripheral blood mononuclear cells, taken before stem cell transplant. Receptors originate from a man between 18 and 29 years old with biphenotypic leukemia. Some clones in this sample may be carry-over from other donors' samples.

The chain uses TRBV5-1 and TRBJ1-4; possibly TRBD1 for D (5 bases). Germline CDR1 reads SGHRS; CDR2 reads YFSETQ. Between the trimmed V and J ends, which lost 4 bases and 4 bases, there was a span of 11 bases. There are 14 residues in the CDR3. CDR3 amino acids: CASSLGTGNEKLFF. CDR3 DNA: TGCGCCAGCAGCCTCGGGACCGGTAATGAAAAACTGTTTTTT. Using reference TRBV5-1 and TRBJ1-4 for the parts outside the CDR3, the full variable domain is KAGVTQTPRYLIKTRGQQVTLSCSPISGHRSVSWYQQTPGQGLQFLFEYFSETQRNKGNFPGRFSGRQFSNSRSEMNVSTLELGDSALYLCASSLGTGNEKLFFGSGTQLSVL.

The V and J genes are TRBV27 and TRBJ2-2, with D possibly TRBD1 on 6 matching bases. The V and J ends lost 4 bases and 6 bases respectively, with 18 bases between them. Germline values: CDR1 MNHEY, CDR2 SMNVEV (reference sequence). The CDR3 covers 16 residues. The DNA of the CDR3 is TGTGCCAGCAGTTCAATACTTCAGACAGGACCCGGGGAGCTGTTTTTT. Translating gives CASSSILQTGPGELFF.

In the case of this clone: The junction departs from germline at one end; a sequencing error may be responsible. The chain combines TRBV13 with TRBJ1-2; D is unresolved. This CDR3 is built from 15 residues. Germline V gene data show CDR1 as PRHDT and CDR2 as FYEKMQ (reference sequence). Here the CDR3 DNA reads TGTGCCAACAGCGCGACCCACACCGTCGGGTATGGCTACACCTTC. This sequence encodes CANSATHTVGYGYTF.

The chain couples TRBV6-6 to TRBJ2-2; D is unclear. From germline, CDR1 is MNHNY and CDR2 SVGAGI (reference sequence). The CDR3 is 15 amino acids. V gave up 5 bases and J gave up 0 bases, with 10 bases separating them. DNA of the CDR3: TGTGCCAGCAGTACGAGGAACGCGAACACCGGGGAGCTGTTTTTT. Translation gives CASSTRNANTGELFF.

The chain combines TRBV5-6 with TRBJ1-5, with 8 bases identical to TRBD1. The germline CDR1 and CDR2 sequences are SGHDT and YYEEEE. The CDR3 consists of 15 residues. Trimming removed 2 bases from V and 5 bases from J; junction bases left unmatched: 6. Here the CDR3 reads CASSLQQGVHQPQHF. CDR3 DNA: TGTGCCAGCAGCTTACAACAGGGGGTACATCAGCCCCAGCATTTT.

The rearrangement links TRBV11-2 to TRBJ2-7; no clear D. The CDR3 totals 13 residues. Germline CDR1 and CDR2: SGHAT and FQNNGV. Between the trimmed V and J ends, which lost 3 bases and 3 bases, there was a span of 9 bases. The CDR3 sequence is CASSFGGLYEQYF. The CDR3 nucleotides are TGTGCCAGCAGCTTCGGCGGCCTCTACGAGCAGTACTTC.

This chain joins TRBV6-1 and TRBJ1-5; D gene uncertain. With 6 bases removed from V and 4 bases from J, the gap between germline ends came to 4 bases. Germline V gene lookup returns CDR1 MNHNS and CDR2 SASEGT. There are 11 residues in the CDR3. The CDR3 reads CASRENQPQHF. CDR3 sequence (DNA): TGTGCCAGCAGAGAAAATCAGCCCCAGCATTTT.

The V gene is TRBV19, the J gene TRBJ2-1; no clear D gene. Trimming took off 5 bases at V and 7 bases at J, with 21 bases between the two ends. This CDR3 contains 16 residues. CDR1 is LNHDA and CDR2 is SQIVND in the germline V gene (reference sequence). CDR3 sequence reads: CASSSRDSPNVNEQFF. The CDR3 nucleotides read TGTGCCAGTAGTTCCCGTGACTCTCCCAACGTGAATGAGCAGTTCTTC.

The chain couples TRBV27 to TRBJ2-1; TRBD1 is a possible D gene (6 bases). CDR3 length: 13 residues. The V gene lost 4 bases and the J gene lost 6 bases, with 10 bases spanning the gap. CDR1 is MNHEY, CDR2 SMNVEV, per germline (reference sequence). CDR3 amino acids: CASSSYRVNEQFF. CDR3 coding DNA: TGTGCCAGCAGTTCGTACAGGGTCAATGAGCAGTTCTTC.

CDR3 sequence: CASRETGGDNYGYTF. CDR3 DNA: TGCGCCAGCAGGGAAACAGGGGGTGACAACTATGGCTACACCTTC. The chain joins TRBV5-1 to TRBJ1-2; 8 bases match TRBD1. This CDR3 is built from 15 residues. Germline assignment: CDR1 SGHRS and CDR2 YFSETQ. Germline trimming cut 5 bases from V and 2 bases from J; bases unmatched to any gene: 8.

The J gene is TRBJ2-2, the V gene TRBV6-1, with TRBD2 as a possible D gene (6 bases). Looked up from germline, CDR1 is MNHNS and CDR2 is SASEGT. This CDR3 is built from 15 residues. Trimming removed 6 bases from V and 4 bases from J, with 15 bases in between. The DNA of the CDR3 is TGTGCCAGCAGCGAGGCGGGGCTTGGCACCGGGGAGCTGTTTTTT. Translated, it gives CASSEAGLGTGELFF.

The chain carries TRBV6-1 and TRBJ1-5, with D possibly matching TRBD1 (6 bases). Trimming removed 4 bases at V and 9 bases at J, with 16 bases between. The CDR3 totals 14 residues. Germline loops: CDR1 MNHNS, CDR2 SASEGT. The CDR3 is CASSGGDTRRPQHF. CDR3 nucleotide sequence: TGTGCCAGCAGTGGTGGGGACACCAGAAGGCCCCAGCATTTT.

The CDR3 here is CASSVVGSSSEEQYF. The DNA for the CDR3 is TGTGCCAGCAGCGTAGTAGGCAGTTCGTCGGAAGAGCAGTACTTC. This sequence joins TRBV9 and TRBJ2-7; D unresolved. This CDR3 has 15 residues. The germline V and J ends were trimmed by 0 bases and 7 bases, with 17 bases remaining between them. CDR1 is SGDLS and CDR2 is YYNGEE in the germline V gene.

The chain links TRBV4-1 to TRBJ2-7; D not certain. CDR1 and CDR2 from the germline V gene are MGHRA and YSYEKL. This CDR3 region has 14 residues. Trimming cost V 1 base and J 1 base, with 8 bases left between them. CDR3 loop: CASSQASQSYEQYF. The CDR3 region has the DNA TGCGCCAGCAGCCAAGCCTCACAGTCCTACGAGCAGTACTTC.

This chain links TRBV2 with TRBJ2-5; no clear D. This CDR3 comprises 13 residues. Trimming stripped 3 bases from V and 5 bases from J, with 10 bases between. CDR1 and CDR2 (germline): SNHLY, FYNNEI. Written as DNA, the CDR3 is TGTGCCAGCAGTGAGGGAATGGATGAGACCCAGTACTTC. It translates to CASSEGMDETQYF.

CDR3 sequence reads: CASSESVSLGYTF. The CDR3 DNA reads as TGTGCCAGCAGTGAATCCGTTTCCCTTGGCTACACCTTC. The chain joins TRBV2 to TRBJ1-2; D uncertain. The ends were cut back, 2 bases at V and 7 bases at J, with 11 bases in the middle. The CDR3 covers 13 residues. The germline CDR1 and CDR2 sequences are SNHLY and FYNNEI.

J is TRBJ2-3 and V is TRBV11-3; D is unresolved. CDR1 is SGHNT and CDR2 is YENEEA in the germline V gene. Trimming cost V 5 bases and J 5 bases, with 8 bases left between them. The CDR3 has 12 residues. The CDR3 region has the DNA TGTGCCAGCAGCCCCAGTATAGATACGCAGTATTTT. This gives the protein CASSPSIDTQYF.

This clone was observed a single time. This sequence joins TRBV19 and TRBJ1-6; D uncertain. V was trimmed by 3 bases and J by 7 bases, leaving 7 bases between them. This CDR3 has 13 residues. From germline, CDR1 is LNHDA and CDR2 SQIVND (reference sequence). The CDR3 sequence is CASSMTGNSPLHF. The CDR3 DNA sequence: TGTGCCAGTAGTATGACGGGAAATTCACCCCTCCACTTT. Using reference TRBV19 and TRBJ1-6 for the parts outside the CDR3, the full variable domain is DGGITQSPKYLFRKEGQNVTLSCEQNLNHDAMYWYRQDPGQGLRLIYYSQIVNDFQKGDIAEGYSVSREKKESFPLTVTSAQKNPTAFYLCASSMTGNSPLHFGNGTRLTVT.

In its sample, this clone was seen a few times. V gene TRBV7-7 combines with J gene TRBJ2-1, with TRBD1 identical over 12 bases. This CDR3 contains 14 residues. In germline, CDR1 is SSHAT, CDR2 FNYEAQ (reference sequence). V gave up 4 bases and J gave up 8 bases; unmatched junction bases: 3. The CDR3 here is CASSSGTGGDEQFF. In nucleotides, the CDR3 is TGTGCCAGCAGCTCCGGGACAGGGGGCGATGAGCAGTTCTTC.

This clone was detected only once. The V call is TRBV7-2, the J call TRBJ2-7, with no clear D. This CDR3 is 14 amino acids long. The germline V gene encodes CDR1 SGHTA and CDR2 FQGNSA. Trimming left V 5 bases short and J 3 bases short, with 14 bases between. DNA of the CDR3: TGTGCCAGCAGCCCGGGCAGGACCCACTACGAGCAGTACTTC. This translates into CASSPGRTHYEQYF.

By sample fraction, this clone is medium-sized. J is TRBJ1-5 and V is TRBV29-1; possibly TRBD1 for D (5 bases). The CDR3 covers 12 residues. Germline V gene sequence: CDR1 SQVTM, CDR2 ANQGSEA. The ends were cut back, 4 bases at V and 5 bases at J, with 9 bases in the middle. The CDR3 loop is CSVAGLDQPQHF. As DNA, the CDR3 is TGCAGCGTTGCAGGGCTGGATCAGCCCCAGCATTTT.

The V gene is TRBV5-1, the J gene TRBJ1-2; D possibly corresponds to TRBD1 (5 bases). Germline CDR1 reads SGHRS; CDR2 reads YFSETQ. V lost 0 bases and J lost 1, with 10 bases in between. This CDR3 comprises 15 residues. The CDR3 DNA is TGCGCCAGCAGCTTGGGGGGCGCGGGTAACTATGGCTACACCTTC. Amino acid sequence: CASSLGGAGNYGYTF.

CDR3 protein: CASSEQGPAYEQYF. CDR3 sequence (DNA): TGTGCCAGCAGCGAACAGGGACCGGCCTACGAGCAGTACTTC. The chain couples TRBV2 to TRBJ2-7; possible D gene TRBD1, 6 bases. Trimming shortened V by 6 bases and J by 2 bases, and 14 bases separated the two germline ends. Per germline, CDR1 SNHLY and CDR2 FYNNEI. CDR3 length: 14 amino acids. The whole variable domain, filled in from reference TRBV2 and TRBJ2-7, reads EPEVTQTPSHQVTQMGQEVILRCVPISNHLYFYWYRQILGQKVEFLVSFYNNEISEKSEIFDDQFSVERPDGSNFTLKIRSTKLEDSAMYFCASSEQGPAYEQYFGPGTRLTVT.

This clone showed up just once. The chain joins TRBV30 to TRBJ1-6; tentative D call: TRBD1 (5 bases). The germline gives CDR1 GTSNPN, CDR2 SVGIG (reference sequence). The CDR3 sequence is 13 residues long. V was shortened by 4 bases and J by 7 bases, with 11 bases between the two germline ends. The CDR3 nucleotides are TGTGCCTGGACACAGGCAGGGAATTCACCCCTCCACTTT. It encodes CAWTQAGNSPLHF. Using reference TRBV30 and TRBJ1-6 for the parts outside the CDR3, the full variable domain is SQTIHQWPATLVQPVGSPLSLECTVEGTSNPNLYWYRQAAGRGLQLLFYSVGIGQISSEVPQNLSASRPQDRQFILSSKKLLLSDSGFYLCAWTQAGNSPLHFGNGTRLTVT.

The DNA of the CDR3 is TGTGCCAGCAAGAGTGCGGGGAACACTGAAGCTTTCTTT. Protein: CASKSAGNTEAFF. V and J are TRBV2 and TRBJ1-1; unclear D gene. The CDR3 consists of 13 residues. Germline V lookup: CDR1 SNHLY, CDR2 FYNNEI. Trimming left V 7 bases short and J 1 base short, with 10 bases between.

The V and J genes are TRBV6-1 and TRBJ1-1, with D unclear. CDR1 MNHNS and CDR2 SASEGT come from the germline V gene. V dropped 0 bases and J dropped 8 bases, with 7 bases sitting between them. This CDR3 region has 12 residues. CDR3 in DNA: TGTGCCAGCAGTGAAGCCCTAGGGGAAGCTTTCTTT. This gives the protein CASSEALGEAFF.

The CDR3 sequence is CAWSHTGVVGSPLHF. CDR3 nucleotides: TGTGCCTGGAGTCATACAGGGGTCGTAGGGTCACCCCTCCACTTT. This chain links TRBV30 with TRBJ1-6, with 7 bases aligning to TRBD1. The CDR3 sequence is 15 residues long. The germline V gene encodes CDR1 GTSNPN and CDR2 SVGIG (reference sequence). Trimming removed 2 bases from V and 10 bases from J; junction bases left unmatched: 11.

The CDR3 loop reads CASSGQTDTEAFF. The CDR3 nucleotides read TGCGCCAGCAGCGGTCAAACGGACACTGAAGCTTTCTTT. The chain combines TRBV5-1 with TRBJ1-1; D is uncertain. The CDR3 totals 13 residues. V lost 4 bases and J lost 3, with 10 bases in between. CDR1 and CDR2 (germline): SGHRS, YFSETQ.

This clone has only a few counts. The chain carries TRBV7-3 and TRBJ2-5; either TRBD1 or TRBD2 may fit D (5 bases each). With 2 bases removed from V and 2 bases from J, the gap between germline ends came to 15 bases. The germline gives CDR1 SGHTA, CDR2 FQGTGA. The CDR3 extends over 16 amino acids. The CDR3 here is CASSLESGQQQETQYF. CDR3 sequence (DNA): TGTGCCAGCAGCTTAGAATCGGGGCAACAACAAGAGACCCAGTACTTC.

The rearrangement joins TRBV6-5 to TRBJ1-6; D is uncertain. The CDR3 sequence is 12 residues long. Germline CDR1 reads MNHEY; CDR2 reads SVGAGI. Trimming removed 6 bases from V and 7 bases from J, with 7 bases in between. The CDR3 nucleotides read TGTGCCAGCAGAAGATTGAATTCACCCCTCCACTTT. As protein: CASRRLNSPLHF.

The sample holds one count of this clone. This chain connects TRBV19 to TRBJ1-1; D not certain. V lost 10 bases, J lost 7 bases, and 13 bases lay in between. Germline-derived CDR1 and CDR2 are LNHDA and SQIVND (reference sequence). This CDR3 region has 11 residues. CDR3 region: CATRTGIEAFF. The DNA for the CDR3 is TGTGCCACTAGGACTGGTATTGAAGCTTTCTTT.

The V gene is TRBV5-8, the J gene TRBJ1-5; D is unclear. Trimming pared 3 bases from V and 0 bases from J, leaving 10 bases between. The CDR3 spans 15 residues. The germline V gene encodes CDR1 SGHTS and CDR2 YDEGEE. In nucleotides, the CDR3 is TGTGCCAGCAGCTCTGGCAGTCATAGCAATCAGCCCCAGCATTTT. It translates to CASSSGSHSNQPQHF.